The 12 T cell receptor beta chains reported below all come from one sample, sequenced in a study of technical replicates of blood from a few donors. Here immunoSEQ multiplex PCR was the method, and the copy in TCRdb shows in-frame clones only, minus some. The sample yields under 95,000 clones, around 94% seen once. The material sequenced was T cells isolated from PBMCs. These receptors all stem from a human donor in good health.

The genes are TRBV11-3 and TRBJ2-7, with TRBD1 matching over 12 bases. The germline CDR1 and CDR2 sequences are SGHNT and YENEEA. The CDR3 totals 14 residues. With V trimmed by 5 bases and J by 5 bases, 4 bases remained unmatched. The CDR3 is CASSRGQGADEQYF. The CDR3 DNA reads TGTGCCAGCAGCCGGGGACAGGGGGCGGACGAGCAGTACTTC. The variable domain in full, with the rest retrieved from reference TRBV11-3 and TRBJ2-7, is EAGVVQSPRYKIIEKKQPVAFWCNPISGHNTLYWYLQNLGQGPELLIRYENEEAVDDSQLPKDRFSAERLKGVDSTLKIQPAELGDSAVYLCASSRGQGADEQYFGPGTRLTVT.

The CDR3 sequence is CASSLSSGTGDGYTF. Written as DNA, the CDR3 is TGCGCCAGCAGCTTATCCTCCGGGACAGGGGATGGCTACACCTTC. V is TRBV5-1 and J is TRBJ1-2; TRBD1 agrees at 10 bases. Germline CDR1 reads SGHRS; CDR2 reads YFSETQ. The CDR3 is made up of 15 amino acids. The trim removed 2 bases at V and 6 bases at J, leaving 7 bases unmatched.

The gene calls are TRBV7-3 and TRBJ2-1; 8 positions agree with TRBD1. CDR3 length: 15 amino acids. Germline values: CDR1 SGHTA, CDR2 FQGTGA. The V gene end was trimmed by 2 bases and the J gene end by 5 bases; junction bases not matched to a gene: 5. CDR3 protein: CASSLLGTGHNEQFF. CDR3 coding DNA: TGTGCCAGCAGCTTATTAGGGACAGGTCACAATGAGCAGTTCTTC.

The J gene is TRBJ2-5, the V gene TRBV6-4; TRBD2 matches at 11 bases. This CDR3 spans 16 amino acids. Germline trimming cut 6 bases from V and 5 bases from J; bases unmatched to any gene: 11. CDR1 is MRHNA and CDR2 is SNTAGT in the germline V gene. As DNA, the CDR3 is TGTGCCAGCAGCCCTGGACTAGCGGGCCTCGGGGAGACCCAGTACTTC. This gives the protein CASSPGLAGLGETQYF.

The chain joins TRBV5-1 to TRBJ2-1, with 11 nucleotides matching TRBD1. The CDR3 is made up of 16 amino acids. Losses at the gene ends were 0 bases for V and 10 bases for J; bases not matched to a gene: 9. Germline V gene data show CDR1 as SGHRS and CDR2 as YFSETQ. The DNA of the CDR3 is TGCGCCAGCAGCTTGGGGACAGGGGGCGAAGGTGTCGAGCAGTTCTTC. Protein product: CASSLGTGGEGVEQFF.

V gene TRBV6-5 combines with J gene TRBJ2-7; maybe TRBD2 (6 bases). The CDR3 has 15 residues. V was cut by 3 bases and J by 0 bases, with 12 bases left in between. The germline gives CDR1 MNHEY, CDR2 SVGAGI. CDR3 DNA: TGTGCCAGCAGTTATGTAGCGGAGAGCTCCTACGAGCAGTACTTC. Encoded protein: CASSYVAESSYEQYF.

The rearrangement joins TRBV6-5 to TRBJ2-7, with 7 bases lining up with TRBD1. CDR3 length: 14 residues. The germline gives CDR1 MNHEY, CDR2 SVGAGI. V trimming: 0 bases; J trimming: 5 bases; junction bases outside the gene matches: 4. CDR3: CASSYSYRGHEQYF. The CDR3, as DNA: TGTGCCAGCAGTTACTCCTACAGGGGCCACGAGCAGTACTTC.

The chain recombines TRBV5-1 with TRBJ2-7; D is uncertain. Trimming took 1 base from V and 2 from J, leaving 7 bases between them. From germline, CDR1 is SGHRS and CDR2 YFSETQ. The CDR3 is 13 amino acids. The CDR3 DNA reads as TGCGCCAGCAGCTTGACTGAAACCTACGAGCAGTACTTC. Translated, it gives CASSLTETYEQYF.

The chain is built from TRBV11-2 and TRBJ2-7; 10 nucleotides line up with TRBD1. Trimming took 3 bases from V and 3 from J; bases not matched to a gene: 5. Germline-derived CDR1 and CDR2 are SGHAT and FQNNGV. The CDR3 is 15 residues long. Written as DNA, the CDR3 is TGTGCCAGCAGCTTCGGGACAGGGGAAGGCTACGAGCAGTACTTC. Translating gives CASSFGTGEGYEQYF.

The chain links TRBV29-1 to TRBJ2-1, with TRBD2 matching over 7 bases. Germline values: CDR1 SQVTM, CDR2 ANQGSEA. The CDR3 is 15 residues long. Germline trimming cut 4 bases from V and 4 bases from J; bases unmatched to any gene: 10. DNA of the CDR3: TGCAGCGTTGGACTTCGGCTAGCGGATTACAATGAGCAGTTCTTC. Its translation: CSVGLRLADYNEQFF.

In this sample, this clone turned up a few times. The chain uses TRBV4-1 and TRBJ2-1, with a possible D match to TRBD2 (6 bases). The CDR3 runs 16 residues. Germline V lookup: CDR1 MGHRA, CDR2 YSYEKL. The germline V and J ends were trimmed by 5 bases and 3 bases, with 17 bases remaining between them. CDR3 loop: CASSVPGLPIYNEQFF. In nucleotides, the CDR3 is TGCGCCAGCAGCGTACCGGGACTCCCAATCTACAATGAGCAGTTCTTC.

CDR3 DNA: TGTGCCAGCCTACAGGGTTCGAAGGGCTACACCTTC. It translates to CASLQGSKGYTF. The rearrangement joins TRBV7-9 to TRBJ1-2; D might be TRBD1 (6 bases). Germline V gene sequence: CDR1 SEHNR, CDR2 FQNEAQ (reference sequence). Deletions cut 8 bases from V and 8 bases from J, with 15 bases between. The length of the CDR3 is 12 residues. Based on the CDR3 plus reference TRBV7-9 and TRBJ1-2, the full variable domain is DTGVSQNPRHKITKRGQNVTFRCDPISEHNRLYWYRQTLGQGPEFLTYFQNEAQLEKSRLLSDRFSAERPKGSFSTLEIQRTEQGDSAMYLCASLQGSKGYTFGSGTRLTVV.